This T cell receptor beta chain was retrieved from a study of radiotherapy plus CTLA-4 blockade in lung cancer. Study-level information: For 18% of patients, objective responses occurred, and around 31% had disease control. Overall study results and limits: Best predicting response, reportedly, were early blood T cell clone dynamics, with interferon-beta. TCR clones originating in tumors grew in number in blood after radiotherapy plus ipilimumab.

Focal radiation plus CTLA-4 blockade with ipilimumab was given to patients with chemo-refractory metastatic non-small-cell lung cancer. Clones were sequenced by immunoSEQ multiplex PCR, and TCRdb holds only the in-frame ones, with some missing. The sample comprises some 50,000 clones, roughly three quarters of which are singletons, and about 2.9% rests with the top ten. This clone was seen a few times. Its matching antigen is unknown. Sequenced material: peripheral blood, taken from a patient treated with radiotherapy plus ipilimumab. The TCR comes from a human donor with non-small cell lung cancer who had a partial response to radiotherapy plus ipilimumab.

The CDR3 bases are TGTGCCAGCAGCACAAGGGACAGGGTATCAGTCTGTACTGAAGCTTTCTTT. Translating gives CASSTRDRVSVCTEAFF. The chain combines TRBV21-1 with TRBJ1-1; the table's D call of TRBD1 was not tested on the DNA. TRBV21-1 constitutes a pseudogene. The CDR3 has 17 amino acids.